This T cell receptor beta chain comes out of a study of shared clonotypes between healthy human individuals. Some clones are missing from TCRdb's copy, which holds only in-frame ones; the method was immunoSEQ multiplex PCR. The table has about a million clones, around 76% seen once. The study, taken as a whole, reports: Rarefaction showed that sequencing of sorted subsets was incomplete (despite large depth). Clonotypes shared by all four sorted-subset donors had higher generation probabilities than non-shared clonotypes. Represented diversity (both genetic and exposure-history) was limited by the small number of donors.

Trimming took off 7 bases at V and 2 bases at J, with 14 bases between the two ends. Germline CDR1 is MNHEY and CDR2 is SMNVEV (reference sequence). This CDR3 contains 14 residues. This clone was seen at least ten times. Its matching antigen is unknown. The sequenced sample was memory CD4+ T cells sorted from blood. The subset: CD45RA-negative fraction. This TCR derives from a man younger than 30 in good health. This chain connects TRBV27 to TRBJ1-1, with D tentatively TRBD1 (6 bases). The CDR3 nucleotides are TGTGCCAGCAACCCAGACAGGTTTAACACTGAAGCTTTCTTT. It encodes CASNPDRFNTEAFF.